This T cell receptor (beta chain) was documented in a study of Ad26.COV2.S vaccination and SARS-CoV-2 variants. Turning to the study itself: The vaccine Ad26.COV2.S was put into the muscle once, or twice with 56 days between.

Treatment of the sample: around 19 received Ad26.COV2.S at low or high dose, single or two shots; 5 received placebo; per-sample allocation not given. It was on day 63 after the first vaccine or placebo injection that samples were taken. The assay was immunoSEQ multiplex PCR, and TCRdb's table has in-frame clones only and misses some. Among roughly 380,000 clones listed, roughly 90% were seen once. Trimming took 5 bases from V and 2 from J; bases not matched to a gene: 6. The CDR3 runs 15 residues. From germline, CDR1 is LNHDA and CDR2 SQIVND (reference sequence). The chain couples TRBV19 to TRBJ2-5; TRBD1 matches 9 bases. This specimen was peripheral blood, taken in a trial of Ad26.COV2.S vaccine versus placebo. The clonotype was recovered from a person between 18 and 65 years old who received the Ad26.COV2.S COVID-19 vaccine or a placebo. The CDR3 protein is CASSPRTGEQETQYF. The CDR3 DNA is TGTGCCAGTAGTCCACGGACAGGGGAACAAGAGACCCAGTACTTC. The full variable domain, rest sourced from reference TRBV19 and TRBJ2-5, is DGGITQSPKYLFRKEGQNVTLSCEQNLNHDAMYWYRQDPGQGLRLIYYSQIVNDFQKGDIAEGYSVSREKKESFPLTVTSAQKNPTAFYLCASSPRTGEQETQYFGPGTRLLVL.